Listed below are T cell receptor beta chains from one sample, sequenced in a study of metastatic and nonmetastatic thyroid tumors. TCRdb reprocessed the PCR reads using MiXCR. The table lists 20,000 to 25,000 clones, approximately 22% of them singletons. The material sequenced was adjacent normal tissue. The receptors here all came from a female donor with papillary thyroid cancer or a benign thyroid nodule (not recorded which). Some clones in this sample may be carry-over from other donors' samples. Both conserved end residues are part of each CDR3. A D gene is named only where the DNA matches it firmly. Only part of the rows carry a size: once, few, many, or a class if the clone is expanded.

V: TRBV20-1; J: TRBJ1-2; size: medium-sized; D: TRBD1; CDR3: CSAQGTGGALGYTF; DNA: TGCAGTGCCCAAGGGACAGGGGGCGCGTTGGGCTACACCTTC
V: TRBV6-1; J: TRBJ2-7; size: medium-sized; D: -; CDR3: CASSEGGTRYEQYF; DNA: TGTGCCAGCAGTGAAGGGGGAACTCGGTACGAGCAGTACTTC
V: TRBV27; J: TRBJ2-7; size: medium-sized; D: -; CDR3: CASSPGARYEQYF; DNA: TGTGCCAGCAGCCCGGGGGCGAGGTACGAGCAGTACTTC
V: TRBV7-6; J: TRBJ1-1; size: many; D: -; CDR3: CASSSTTGHEMNTEAFF; DNA: TGTGCCAGCAGCTCCACCACGGGACACGAGATGAACACTGAAGCTTTCTTT
V: TRBV29-1; J: TRBJ1-1; size: many; D: TRBD1; CDR3: CSVAQGYTEAFF; DNA: TGCAGCGTTGCACAGGGGTACACTGAAGCTTTCTTT
V: TRBV9; J: TRBJ2-1; size: many; D: -; CDR3: CASSVLLGSEQFF; DNA: TGTGCCAGCAGCGTGCTCCTTGGGAGTGAGCAGTTCTTC
V: TRBV20-1; J: TRBJ2-7; size: -; D: TRBD2; CDR3: CSARGGFGTSGRSNYEQYF; DNA: TGCAGTGCTAGAGGTGGTTTCGGGACTAGCGGAAGGTCCAACTACGAGCAGTACTTC
V: TRBV12-3/TRBV12-4; J: TRBJ2-6; size: many; D: -; CDR3: CASSPVPSSSGANVLTF; DNA: TGTGCCAGCAGCCCCGTCCCCAGCTCCTCTGGGGCCAACGTCCTGACTTTC
V: TRBV19; J: TRBJ1-5; size: few; D: -; CDR3: CASQMGSLDHNQPQHF; DNA: TGTGCCAGCCAAATGGGCAGTCTTGATCACAATCAGCCCCAGCATTTT
V: TRBV6-1; J: TRBJ1-5; size: medium-sized; D: TRBD1; CDR3: CASSGTGGSQPQHF; DNA: TGTGCCAGCAGTGGTACAGGGGGAAGTCAGCCCCAGCATTTT
V: TRBV6-1; J: TRBJ2-6; size: few; D: TRBD1; CDR3: CASSATGTGGAGANVLTF; DNA: TGTGCCAGCAGTGCCACCGGGACAGGGGGCGCTGGGGCCAACGTCCTGACTTTC
V: TRBV6-1; J: TRBJ2-1; size: few; D: TRBD2; CDR3: CANRPYGSGSDNEQFF; DNA: TGTGCCAACAGGCCATATGGGAGCGGGAGCGACAATGAGCAGTTCTTC
V: TRBV18; J: TRBJ1-1; size: many; D: -; CDR3: CASSPSANTEAFF; DNA: TGTGCCAGCTCACCTTCAGCGAACACTGAAGCTTTCTTT
V: TRBV5-4; J: TRBJ2-7; size: many; D: -; CDR3: CASSPGLQSSYEQYF; DNA: TGTGCCAGCAGCCCGGGACTTCAAAGCTCCTACGAGCAGTACTTC